These T cell receptor beta chains were read from a single sample in a study of blood T cell repertoires in COVID-19. TCRdb keeps only in-frame clones here, not all; method: immunoSEQ multiplex PCR. Here the sample spans 200,000 or so clones, around 85% being singletons. Sequencing used peripheral blood. These receptors were obtained from a man in his sixties with COVID-19, enrolled during active disease. Each CDR3 is given with its conserved first and last residue. Each record gives: V gene, J gene, D gene, clone size, CDR3 DNA, CDR3 protein. The D gene is left open where the match is weak. Part of the rows lack a size; the others show once, few, many or a class for expanded clones.

V: TRBV7-8
J: TRBJ1-1
D: TRBD1
size: once
DNA: TGTGCCAGCAGCTTAGGTATACAGGGGGCGGCTTTCTTT
CDR3: CASSLGIQGAAFF

V: TRBV7-2
J: TRBJ2-2
D: .
size: .
DNA: TGTGCCAGCAGCTTAGTCAGGGTTGGCACCGGGGAGCTGTTTTTT
CDR3: CASSLVRVGTGELFF

V: TRBV6-5
J: TRBJ1-1
D: .
size: .
DNA: TGTGCCAGCAGTTCGGGGAGTGCGAACACTGAAGCTTTCTTT
CDR3: CASSSGSANTEAFF

V: TRBV20-1
J: TRBJ1-6
D: .
size: .
DNA: TGCAGTGCTAGTCAGGCCGGCCTGAGCTCCTATAATTCACCCCTCCACTTT
CDR3: CSASQAGLSSYNSPLHF

V: TRBV7-8
J: TRBJ1-1
D: .
size: .
DNA: TGTGCCAGCAGCTTAGGTGTGTCGGGCACTGAAGCTTTCTTT
CDR3: CASSLGVSGTEAFF

V: TRBV7-8
J: TRBJ2-3
D: TRBD2
size: .
DNA: TGTGCCAGCAGCTTAGCCGGCGGTAGCGGGAGCACAGATACGCAGTATTTT
CDR3: CASSLAGGSGSTDTQYF

V: TRBV7-3
J: TRBJ2-7
D: TRBD2
size: .
DNA: TGTGCCAGCAGCTCCGAGGTAGCGGGAACTTCCGAGCAGTACTTC
CDR3: CASSSEVAGTSEQYF

V: TRBV7-3
J: TRBJ2-5
D: TRBD2
size: .
DNA: TGTGCCAGCAGCCGGACTAGCGGGGGGCAAGAGACCCAGTACTTC
CDR3: CASSRTSGGQETQYF

V: TRBV10-3
J: TRBJ2-7
D: TRBD1
size: .
DNA: TGTGCCATCAGTGGAGGGGGCGCCTACGAGCAGTACTTC
CDR3: CAISGGGAYEQYF

V: TRBV6-1
J: TRBJ1-6
D: .
size: many
DNA: TGTGCCAGCAGTGCGGCAGCCGCCAGACTCTCCTATAATTCACCCCTCCACTTT
CDR3: CASSAAAARLSYNSPLHF

V: TRBV4-1
J: TRBJ2-2
D: TRBD2
size: .
DNA: TGCGCCACCTGTCCCTCTAGCGGTACCACCGGGGAGCTGTTTTTT
CDR3: CATCPSSGTTGELFF

V: TRBV7-9
J: TRBJ2-3
D: TRBD2
size: .
DNA: TGTGCCAGCAGCCCCCCCGCTAGCGGGAAGGACACACCAGATACGCAGTATTTT
CDR3: CASSPPASGKDTPDTQYF

V: TRBV10-1
J: TRBJ1-5
D: .
size: .
DNA: TGCGCCAGCAGTGCGGGAGATCAGCCCCAGCATTTT
CDR3: CASSAGDQPQHF

V: TRBV27
J: TRBJ1-5
D: .
size: .
DNA: TGTGCCAGCAGTTTTCGACGGGAGACTATGCCCCAGCATTTT
CDR3: CASSFRRETMPQHF

V: TRBV11-2
J: TRBJ2-2
D: .
size: .
DNA: TGTGCCAGCAGACTACGTGACACCGGGGAGCTGTTTTTT
CDR3: CASRLRDTGELFF

V: TRBV5-1
J: TRBJ2-1
D: .
size: .
DNA: TGCGCCAGCAGCTTCCGAGAACACAATGAGCAGTTCTTC
CDR3: CASSFREHNEQFF

V: TRBV20-1
J: TRBJ2-1
D: TRBD2
size: .
DNA: TGCAGTGCTAGTGGTAGCGGGAGTCGTGAGCAGTTCTTC
CDR3: CSASGSGSREQFF

V: TRBV28
J: TRBJ1-5
D: .
size: .
DNA: TGTGCCAGCAGTCCGAGGAGGGATCAGCCCCAGCATTTT
CDR3: CASSPRRDQPQHF

V: TRBV30
J: TRBJ1-3
D: .
size: few
DNA: TGTGCCTGGAGTGTGACTAGAAACACCATATATTTT
CDR3: CAWSVTRNTIYF

V: TRBV6-2/TRBV6-3
J: TRBJ2-7
D: .
size: .
DNA: .
CDR3: CASSSSGEQYF

V: TRBV5-1
J: TRBJ2-5
D: .
size: .
DNA: TGCGCCAGCAGCTTGGTTGGCGGGAAAAAGGAGACCCAGTACTTC
CDR3: CASSLVGGKKETQYF

V: TRBV28
J: TRBJ2-7
D: TRBD2
size: once
DNA: TGTGCCAGCAGTTCCGGACTAGCGGGAGTGGGCGAGCAGTACTTC
CDR3: CASSSGLAGVGEQYF

V: TRBV3-1/TRBV3-2
J: TRBJ2-7
D: .
size: few
DNA: TGTGCCAGCAGCCAAGATCGGGGGATGGGCGAGCAGTACTTC
CDR3: CASSQDRGMGEQYF

V: TRBV10-3
J: TRBJ1-2
D: TRBD1
size: few
DNA: TGTGCCATCAGTCGGGGACAGGGGCAAAACTATGGCTACACCTTC
CDR3: CAISRGQGQNYGYTF

V: TRBV24-1
J: TRBJ2-1
D: TRBD1
size: .
DNA: TGTGCCACCAGTGACCACGGGACAGGGATCAATGAGCAGTTCTTC
CDR3: CATSDHGTGINEQFF

V: TRBV10-2
J: TRBJ1-2
D: .
size: once
DNA: TGCGTCAGCAGTGAGCGGCCTTTAGGAGGGGTGTCTAACTATGGCTACACCTTC
CDR3: CVSSERPLGGVSNYGYTF

V: TRBV15
J: TRBJ1-4
D: .
size: once
DNA: TGTGCCACCAGCAGAGATCGGCACAGAACTAATGAAAAACTGTTTTTT
CDR3: CATSRDRHRTNEKLFF

V: TRBV28
J: TRBJ1-1
D: TRBD1
size: .
DNA: TGTGCCAGCAGTTCCGGGACAGGAGGGGCTGAAGCTTTCTTT
CDR3: CASSSGTGGAEAFF

V: TRBV30
J: TRBJ2-7
D: TRBD2
size: .
DNA: TGTGCCTGGAGGGGACTAGCGGGGTCGGGGGAGCAGTACTTC
CDR3: CAWRGLAGSGEQYF

V: TRBV19
J: TRBJ1-1
D: TRBD1
size: .
DNA: TGTGCCAGTCATGAAGGACAGGGGGCGCGGAGAGCTTTCTTT
CDR3: CASHEGQGARRAFF

V: TRBV11-2
J: TRBJ2-7
D: .
size: .
DNA: TGTGCCAGCAGCTTAACCAGCAGGGGGGACTACGAGCAGTACTTC
CDR3: CASSLTSRGDYEQYF

V: TRBV5-4
J: TRBJ2-3
D: .
size: .
DNA: TGTGCCAGCAGCCCCGATGTTGGGCGACCCACAGATACGCAGTATTTT
CDR3: CASSPDVGRPTDTQYF

V: TRBV3-1/TRBV3-2
J: TRBJ2-7
D: .
size: once
DNA: TGTGCCAGCAGCCAAGATCCGGTCTACGAGCAGTACTTC
CDR3: CASSQDPVYEQYF

V: TRBV11-3
J: TRBJ2-7
D: .
size: .
DNA: TGTGCCAGCAGCTGGGCCCTTGACAAGGCCTACGAGCAGTACTTC
CDR3: CASSWALDKAYEQYF

V: TRBV7-8
J: TRBJ2-3
D: .
size: .
DNA: TGTGCCAGCAGCTTAGCGCGTCAAGGCACAGATACGCAGTATTTT
CDR3: CASSLARQGTDTQYF

V: TRBV2
J: TRBJ1-5
D: .
size: .
DNA: TGTGCCAGCATGGTGGGGGCCAGCAATCAGCCCCAGCATTTT
CDR3: CASMVGASNQPQHF

V: TRBV27
J: TRBJ1-4
D: .
size: .
DNA: TGTGCCAGCAGTTTCGGGGGGGCCGATGAAAAACTGTTTTTT
CDR3: CASSFGGADEKLFF

V: TRBV18
J: TRBJ1-1
D: .
size: .
DNA: TGTGCCAGCTCACCACAGAAGGGAGTCACTGAAGCTTTCTTT
CDR3: CASSPQKGVTEAFF

V: TRBV5-6
J: TRBJ2-3
D: TRBD1
size: .
DNA: TGTGCCAGCAGACACCCCTCCGGGACAGCGTCGTTAGATACGCAGTATTTT
CDR3: CASRHPSGTASLDTQYF

V: TRBV28
J: TRBJ2-2
D: .
size: .
DNA: TGTGCCAGCAGTGCCTCGAGCCACACCGGGGAGCTGTTTTTT
CDR3: CASSASSHTGELFF

V: TRBV3-1/TRBV3-2
J: TRBJ1-2
D: .
size: .
DNA: TGTGCCAGCAGCCAAGGCGGGAGGGGGGGCGGCTACACCTTC
CDR3: CASSQGGRGGGYTF

V: TRBV12-5
J: TRBJ2-7
D: TRBD1
size: .
DNA: TGTGCTAGTGCCCCTGACCAGGGGGCCCCGGACTTC
CDR3: CASAPDQGAPDF

V: TRBV5-5
J: TRBJ1-1
D: TRBD1
size: .
DNA: TGTGCCAGCAGCTCTCGGACAGGGGTTCCGGCTGAAGCTTTCTTT
CDR3: CASSSRTGVPAEAFF

V: TRBV19
J: TRBJ1-5
D: .
size: .
DNA: TGTGCCAGTAGTATTATGGGGGCCGGTCAGCCCCAGCATTTT
CDR3: CASSIMGAGQPQHF

V: TRBV6-2/TRBV6-3
J: TRBJ1-5
D: .
size: once
DNA: TGTGCCAGCAGTCCCCCGGCGGGGGAAAGTCAGCCCCAGCATTTT
CDR3: CASSPPAGESQPQHF

V: TRBV10-2
J: TRBJ1-3
D: .
size: .
DNA: TGCGCCAGCAGGTGGGGGGACACCATATATTTT
CDR3: CASRWGDTIYF

V: TRBV6-1
J: TRBJ2-4
D: .
size: once
DNA: TGTGCCAGCAGTGAGCGGGGTTCAGCCAAAAACATTCAGTACTTC
CDR3: CASSERGSAKNIQYF

V: TRBV5-1
J: TRBJ1-2
D: TRBD1
size: .
DNA: TGCGCCAGCAGCCCTAAAATGGACAGGCCCTTCTATGGCTACACCTTC
CDR3: CASSPKMDRPFYGYTF

V: TRBV10-3
J: TRBJ2-1
D: TRBD1
size: .
DNA: TGTGCCATCAGCGGACAGGGGGCGCAAAGCGGCGGTGAGCAGTTCTTC
CDR3: CAISGQGAQSGGEQFF

V: TRBV4-1
J: TRBJ2-3
D: TRBD2
size: .
DNA: TGCGCCAGCAGCCAACGTCTAGCGGGATCGTCTAGCACAGATACGCAGTATTTT
CDR3: CASSQRLAGSSSTDTQYF

V: TRBV11-3
J: TRBJ2-1
D: TRBD2
size: once
DNA: TGTGCCAGCAGCACCACTAGCGGGAGGGACAATGAGCAGTTCTTC
CDR3: CASSTTSGRDNEQFF

V: TRBV27
J: TRBJ1-1
D: TRBD1
size: .
DNA: TGTGCCAGCAGTTTTTTGGCATACCCCGGGACAGGGGTCGTTGACACTGAAGCTTTCTTT
CDR3: CASSFLAYPGTGVVDTEAFF

V: TRBV13
J: TRBJ1-5
D: .
size: .
DNA: TGTGCCAGCAGCTACTCCCCCAACAATCAGCCCCAGCATTTT
CDR3: CASSYSPNNQPQHF

V: TRBV10-3
J: TRBJ1-2
D: TRBD1
size: .
DNA: TGTGCCATCAGAGGACAGGGTGGCTATGGCTACACCTTC
CDR3: CAIRGQGGYGYTF

V: TRBV2
J: TRBJ2-3
D: .
size: .
DNA: TGTGCCAGCAGTAAAGCCGGTCCAGGGGGCACAGATACGCAGTATTTT
CDR3: CASSKAGPGGTDTQYF

V: TRBV30
J: TRBJ2-6
D: .
size: .
DNA: TGTGCCTGGAGTGTTAAATTCGGGACTTATAGCTTCTCTGGGGCCAACGTCCTGACTTTC
CDR3: CAWSVKFGTYSFSGANVLTF

V: TRBV9
J: TRBJ1-3
D: .
size: .
DNA: TGTGCCAGCAGCTCCCAGGACTCTGGAAACACCATATATTTT
CDR3: CASSSQDSGNTIYF